What follows describes a single T cell receptor (beta chain). The antigen is not known. This sample stems from a study of CD8+CD57+ T cells in acquired aplastic anemia. Study overall: Sorted CD4+ and CD8+ cells gave an average of approximately 3.1 ug of DNA. Healthy donors yielded some 11 million CD4+ cell reads on average.

Genomic DNA provided the template from which TCR beta VDJ and CDR3 profiles were obtained. TCRdb reprocessed the reads with MiXCR, giving one entry per CDR3 protein. The data contain some 220,000 distinct CDR3 sequences, about 37% of them singletons. Points from the study as a whole: Patients showed no significant difference from controls in CD8+ Simpson's diversity.

Trimming cost V 2 bases and J 2 bases; bases outside gene matches: 7. Germline V gene lookup returns CDR1 MNHEY and CDR2 SMNVEV (reference sequence). This CDR3 has 17 amino acids. This chain joins TRBV27 and TRBJ2-1; the match to TRBD2 covers 9 bases. Material for sequencing was sorted CD4+, CD8+, or CD8+CD57+ T cells (not recorded which) from PBMCs. The sequence was collected from a human donor in good health, serving as a control. The CDR3 nucleotides are TGTGCCAGCAGTTTACGGGGTGGCGGGGGGGCCTACAATGAGCAGTTCTTC. Its translation: CASSLRGGGGAYNEQFF.